The 22 T cell receptor beta chains below all came from one sample that was sequenced in a study of identical twins. TCRdb reanalysed the 5' RACE reads using MiXCR and keeps one entry per CDR3 protein. This repertoire shows 300,000 to 400,000 distinct CDR3 sequences, about 12% found once; its top ten account for around 6.9%. This sample also appeared in a second study, on yellow fever vaccine responses in identical twins.

The source material was CD8+ T cells sorted from blood. The receptors here all came from a woman aged 18-30 years in good health.

This clonotype has more than one count but fewer than ten. V and J are TRBV6-2 or TRBV6-3 and TRBJ2-7; weak D call: TRBD2 (5 bases). Trimming took off 6 bases at V and 5 bases at J, with 17 bases between the two ends. CDR3 length: 14 residues. Germline-derived CDR1 and CDR2 are MNHEY and SVGEGT. The CDR3 reads CASSLRLGSHEQYF. The CDR3 nucleotides are TGTGCCAGCAGCCTTCGGCTAGGGAGCCACGAGCAGTACTTC.

V and J are TRBV7-7 and TRBJ2-5; D possibly uses TRBD1 or TRBD2 (5 bases each). V shed 6 bases and J shed 3 bases, with 11 bases lying between them. CDR3 length equals 13 residues. Germline assignment: CDR1 SSHAT and CDR2 FNYEAQ (reference sequence). CDR3 amino acids: CASRAGSEETQYF. The CDR3 nucleotides are TGTGCCAGCAGGGCAGGGAGTGAAGAGACCCAGTACTTC.

This clonotype was detected only a few times. The genes are TRBV28 and TRBJ2-1, with TRBD2 matching 8 bases. The CDR3 is 16 amino acids. After removal of 3 bases from V and 8 bases from J, the junction contained 12 bases not matched to a gene. Germline V gives CDR1 MDHEN, CDR2 SYDVKM. CDR3 sequence: CASSLRKREFIDEQFF. The CDR3 nucleotides read TGTGCCAGCAGTTTGCGGAAGCGGGAGTTCATCGATGAGCAGTTCTTC. Drawing the rest from reference TRBV28 and TRBJ2-1, the complete variable domain is DVKVTQSSRYLVKRTGEKVFLECVQDMDHENMFWYRQDPGLGLRLIYFSYDVKMKEKGDIPEGYSVSREKKERFSLILESASTNQTSMYLCASSLRKREFIDEQFFGPGTRLTVL.

V gene TRBV24-1 combines with J gene TRBJ2-1; 7 positions match TRBD1. J lost 7 bases, V lost 4 bases, and 9 bases had no gene match. Germline loops: CDR1 KGHDR, CDR2 SFDVKD. The CDR3 is 15 amino acids. The CDR3 here is CATSERQGRWNEQFF. The CDR3 coding sequence is TGTGCCACCAGTGAGCGACAGGGAAGGTGGAATGAGCAGTTCTTC.

This clonotype was seen a handful of times. The chain recombines TRBV5-4 with TRBJ2-2, with D uncertain. The CDR3 has 12 amino acids. CDR1 is SGHNT, CDR2 YYREEE, per germline (reference sequence). V gave up 5 bases and J gave up 5 bases, with 7 bases separating them. The CDR3 nucleotides are TGTGCCAGCAGAAGGGCTACCGGGGAGCTGTTTTTT. Translating it yields CASRRATGELFF.

Only a few counts were recorded for this clonotype. The CDR3 reads CSVEEGVSTDTQYF. CDR3 nucleotides: TGCAGCGTTGAGGAGGGGGTGAGCACAGATACGCAGTATTTT. The chain employs TRBV29-1 and TRBJ2-3; perhaps D is TRBD1 or TRBD2 (6 bases each). CDR1 SQVTM and CDR2 ANQGSEA come from the germline V gene. This CDR3 is built from 14 residues. V gave up 3 bases and J gave up 0 bases, with 10 bases separating them.

In this sample, this clonotype turned up a few times. This chain uses TRBV7-2 with TRBJ2-2, with a possible D match to TRBD1 (6 bases). V was shortened by 3 bases and J by 3 bases, with 11 bases between the two germline ends. Per the germline V gene, CDR1 is SGHTA and CDR2 is FQGNSA. CDR3 length equals 15 residues. CDR3 in amino acids: CASSFRTEYTGELFF. DNA of the CDR3: TGTGCCAGCAGCTTCAGGACAGAATACACCGGGGAGCTGTTTTTT. Full variable domain (missing parts from reference TRBV7-2 and TRBJ2-2): GAGVSQSPSNKVTEKGKDVELRCDPISGHTALYWYRQSLGQGLEFLIYFQGNSAPDKSGLPSDRFSAERTGGSVSTLTIQRTQQEDSAVYLCASSFRTEYTGELFFGEGSRLTVL.

The chain joins TRBV7-9 to TRBJ2-2, with D possibly matching TRBD1 (5 bases). This CDR3 region has 14 residues. V lost 4 bases to trimming and J lost 6 bases, with 12 bases between them. Per the germline V gene, CDR1 is SEHNR and CDR2 is FQNEAQ (reference sequence). The CDR3 DNA sequence: TGTGCCAGCAGCTCCGTAGGGGATCCCGGGGAGCTGTTTTTT. This codes for CASSSVGDPGELFF.

This clonotype was observed a handful of times. The rearrangement joins TRBV7-9 to TRBJ2-3, with D perhaps TRBD1 (6 bases). This CDR3 has 11 amino acids. The V and J ends lost 5 bases and 11 bases respectively, with 11 bases between them. Germline assignment: CDR1 SEHNR and CDR2 FQNEAQ (reference sequence). The CDR3 reads CASSQGQKQYF. For the CDR3, the DNA is TGTGCCAGCAGCCAAGGACAGAAGCAGTATTTT.

This clonotype turned up a few times. The junction differs from germline at one of its ends, possibly a read error. V usage is TRBV27 and J usage is TRBJ1-2, with a weak D call TRBD1 (5 bases). Looked up from germline, CDR1 is MNHEY and CDR2 is SMNVEV (reference sequence). The CDR3 runs to 15 residues. CDR3 nucleotide sequence: TGTGCCAGCAGCTTATCCGGCAGGGAGTGGTATGGCTACACCTTC. The encoded protein is CASSLSGREWYGYTF.

The sample holds many counts of this clonotype. The chain joins TRBV29-1 to TRBJ2-1, with a possible D match to TRBD2 (5 bases). The germline V gene has CDR1 SQVTM and CDR2 ANQGSEA. V was cut by 4 bases and J by 7 bases, with 11 bases left in between. The length of the CDR3 is 12 residues. The CDR3 bases are TGCAGCGTTGGGCTGGGCGGGAATGAGCAGTTCTTC. Translated: CSVGLGGNEQFF.

V and J are TRBV20-1 and TRBJ2-7; D uncertain. CDR1 DFQATT and CDR2 SNEGSKA come from the germline V gene (reference sequence). V was pared by 4 bases and J by 4 bases, with 17 bases between. The CDR3 is 14 residues long. The CDR3 nucleotides read TGCAGTGCTACCTCTGGCACTCCAATATACGAGCAGTACGTC. Translating it yields CSATSGTPIYEQYV.

This clonotype occurred a few times. The chain joins TRBV11-1 to TRBJ2-5, with TRBD1 matching over 8 bases. The CDR3 extends over 14 amino acids. V was clipped by 6 bases and J by 9 bases; unmatched bases: 12. Germline V gene lookup returns CDR1 SGHAT and CDR2 FQDESV (reference sequence). Here the CDR3 DNA reads TGTGCCAGCAGGAACGGACAGGGTGCGGGGTCCCAGTACTTC. This codes for CASRNGQGAGSQYF.

This clonotype showed up just a few times. The chain has TRBV4-1 and TRBJ2-7; unclear D gene. The CDR3 loop spans 12 amino acids. Germline V lookup: CDR1 MGHRA, CDR2 YSYEKL. V lost 4 bases and J lost 0, with 4 bases in between. For the CDR3, the DNA is TGCGCCAGCAGCCTCCTCTCCTACGAGCAGTACGTC. Translating gives CASSLLSYEQYV.

This chain joins TRBV10-3 and TRBJ2-7; either TRBD1 or TRBD2 may fit D (5 bases each). The germline V gene encodes CDR1 ENHRY and CDR2 SYGVKD. V lost 3 bases and J lost 7, with 10 bases in between. The CDR3 has 12 residues. In nucleotides, the CDR3 is TGTGCCATCAGTGACCAGGGACGGGAGCAGTACGTC. It is translated as CAISDQGREQYV.

V usage is TRBV7-9 and J usage is TRBJ1-2; 7 nucleotides align to TRBD1. Germline V gene data show CDR1 as SEHNR and CDR2 as FQNEAQ (reference sequence). With V trimmed by 11 bases and J by 4 bases, 13 bases remained unmatched. This CDR3 has 14 amino acids. The chain's CDR3 is CAGNLPRDSYGYTF. CDR3 sequence (DNA): TGTGCCGGAAACCTCCCCCGGGACAGCTATGGCTACACCTTC.

The chain joins TRBV4-1 to TRBJ2-1; 12 bases map to TRBD2. The J segment lost 5 bases and the V segment lost 4 bases, leaving 9 bases of the junction unmatched. The CDR3 is made up of 17 amino acids. CDR1 and CDR2 (germline): MGHRA, YSYEKL. This CDR3 reads CASSLREWTSGNNEQFF. As DNA, the CDR3 is TGCGCCAGCAGCCTTCGAGAATGGACTAGCGGGAACAATGAGCAGTTCTTC.

This clonotype was detected a few times. The CDR3 sequence is CASIAGQGTHNEQFF. The CDR3 DNA reads TGTGCCAGCATCGCTGGACAGGGTACACACAATGAGCAGTTCTTC. The rearrangement uses TRBV27 and TRBJ2-1; the match to TRBD1 covers 8 bases. After removal of 7 bases from V and 5 bases from J, the junction contained 10 bases not matched to a gene. Germline CDR1 is MNHEY and CDR2 is SMNVEV (reference sequence). This CDR3 spans 15 amino acids.

V gene TRBV28 combines with J gene TRBJ2-1; TRBD2 aligns across 7 bases. In germline, CDR1 is MDHEN, CDR2 SYDVKM. This CDR3 spans 21 amino acids. Germline trimming cut 4 bases from V and 1 base from J; bases unmatched to any gene: 22. The CDR3 DNA reads TGTGCCAGCAGTTCCCGTAACCTCGGACCCGGTGCGGGAGAGTCCTACAATGAGCAGTTCTTC. Translation: CASSSRNLGPGAGESYNEQFF.

This clonotype was detected a few times. This chain joins TRBV12-3 or TRBV12-4 and TRBJ1-2; 7 bases fit TRBD1. The V segment lost 4 bases and the J segment 7 bases; nucleotides outside the gene matches: 3. The CDR3 contains 12 residues. The CDR3 DNA sequence: TGTGCCAGCAGTTGGCAGGGGGGTGGCTACACCTTC. Amino acids: CASSWQGGGYTF.

This clonotype has just a few counts. The genes are TRBV20-1 and TRBJ2-1; 13 bases map to TRBD2. Germline CDR1 is DFQATT and CDR2 is SNEGSKA (reference sequence). With 4 bases clipped from V and 8 bases from J, the junction kept 11 bases outside the gene matches. This CDR3 spans 16 amino acids. The CDR3 DNA reads TGCAGTGCTATACTAGCGGGAGGGCCGGATTTTCATGAGCAGTTCTTC. This sequence encodes CSAILAGGPDFHEQFF.

This chain uses TRBV27 with TRBJ2-7, with D possibly being TRBD2 (5 bases). The V gene lost 5 bases and the J gene lost 6 bases, with 23 bases spanning the gap. Germline V gene data show CDR1 as MNHEY and CDR2 as SMNVEV (reference sequence). This CDR3 contains 16 residues. CDR3 amino acids: CASSAALSGFLFEQYF. In DNA form, the CDR3 reads TGTGCCAGCAGTGCCGCCTTAAGCGGATTCCTTTTCGAGCAGTACTTC.